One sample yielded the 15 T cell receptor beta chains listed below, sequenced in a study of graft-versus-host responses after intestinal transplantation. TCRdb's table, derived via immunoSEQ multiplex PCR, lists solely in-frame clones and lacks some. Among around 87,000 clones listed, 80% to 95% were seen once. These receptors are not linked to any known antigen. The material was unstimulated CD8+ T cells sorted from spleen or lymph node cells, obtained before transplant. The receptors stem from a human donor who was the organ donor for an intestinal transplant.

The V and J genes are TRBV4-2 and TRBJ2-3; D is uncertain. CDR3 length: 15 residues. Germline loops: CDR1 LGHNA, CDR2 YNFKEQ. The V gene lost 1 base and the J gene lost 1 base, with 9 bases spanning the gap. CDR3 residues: CASSQGVAGTDTQYF. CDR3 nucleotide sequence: TGTGCCAGCAGCCAAGGAGTTGCGGGCACAGATACGCAGTATTTT.

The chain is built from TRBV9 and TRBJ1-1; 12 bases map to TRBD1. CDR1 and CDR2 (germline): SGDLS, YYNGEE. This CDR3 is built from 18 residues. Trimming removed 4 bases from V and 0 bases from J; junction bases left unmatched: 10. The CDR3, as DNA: TGTGCCAGCAGCCCGGGACAGGGGGCCCGTAGAATGAACACTGAAGCTTTCTTT. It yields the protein CASSPGQGARRMNTEAFF. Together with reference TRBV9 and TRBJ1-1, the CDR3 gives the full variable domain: DSGVTQTPKHLITATGQRVTLRCSPRSGDLSVYWYQQSLDQGLQFLIQYYNGEERAKGNILERFSAQQFPDLHSELNLSSLELGDSALYFCASSPGQGARRMNTEAFFGQGTRLTVV.

CDR3 protein: CASAWGLAGTQETQYF. CDR3 bases: TGTGCTAGTGCCTGGGGCCTAGCGGGGACCCAAGAGACCCAGTACTTC. V usage is TRBV12-5 and J usage is TRBJ2-5, with 9 bases aligning to TRBD2. V lost 7 bases and J lost 1; bases outside the gene matches: 10. The germline CDR1 and CDR2 sequences are LGHNT and FRNRAP. There are 16 residues in the CDR3.

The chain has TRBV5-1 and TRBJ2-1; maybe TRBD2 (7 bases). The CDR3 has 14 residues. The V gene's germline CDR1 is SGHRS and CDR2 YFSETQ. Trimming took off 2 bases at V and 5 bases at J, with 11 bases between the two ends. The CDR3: CASSFGGRNNEQFF. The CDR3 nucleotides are TGCGCCAGCAGCTTCGGGGGGCGAAACAATGAGCAGTTCTTC.

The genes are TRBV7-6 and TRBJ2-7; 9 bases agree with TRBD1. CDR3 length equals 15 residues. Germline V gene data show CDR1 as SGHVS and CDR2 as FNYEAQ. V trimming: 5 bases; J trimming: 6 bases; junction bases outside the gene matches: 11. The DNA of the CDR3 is TGTGCCAGCAGCCGAGGGGGACAGGGCCGCCCCGAGCAGTACTTC. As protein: CASSRGGQGRPEQYF.

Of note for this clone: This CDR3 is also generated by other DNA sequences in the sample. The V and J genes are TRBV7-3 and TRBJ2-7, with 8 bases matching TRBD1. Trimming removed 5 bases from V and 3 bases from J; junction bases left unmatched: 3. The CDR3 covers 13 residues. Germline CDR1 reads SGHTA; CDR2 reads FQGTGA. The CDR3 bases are TGTGCCAGCAGCGTTACAGGGGGCTACGAGCAGTACTTC. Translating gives CASSVTGGYEQYF. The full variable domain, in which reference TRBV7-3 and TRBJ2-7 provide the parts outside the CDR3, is GAGVSQTPSNKVTEKGKYVELRCDPISGHTALYWYRQSLGQGPEFLIYFQGTGAADDSGLPNDRFFAVRPEGSVSTLKIQRTERGDSAVYLCASSVTGGYEQYFGPGTRLTVT.

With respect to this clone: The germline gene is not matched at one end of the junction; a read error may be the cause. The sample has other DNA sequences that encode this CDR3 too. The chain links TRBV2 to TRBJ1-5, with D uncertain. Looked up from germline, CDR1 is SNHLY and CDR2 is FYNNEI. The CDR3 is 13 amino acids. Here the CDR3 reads CASSPFSNQPQHF. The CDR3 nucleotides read TGCGCCAGCAGCCCCTTTAGCAATCAGCCCCAGCATTTT.

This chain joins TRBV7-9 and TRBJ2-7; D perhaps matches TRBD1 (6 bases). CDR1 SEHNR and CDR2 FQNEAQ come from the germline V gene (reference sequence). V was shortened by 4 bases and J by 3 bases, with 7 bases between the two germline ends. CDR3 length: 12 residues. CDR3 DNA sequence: TGTGCCAGCAGCTCACAGGGCTACGAGCAGTACTTC. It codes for CASSSQGYEQYF.

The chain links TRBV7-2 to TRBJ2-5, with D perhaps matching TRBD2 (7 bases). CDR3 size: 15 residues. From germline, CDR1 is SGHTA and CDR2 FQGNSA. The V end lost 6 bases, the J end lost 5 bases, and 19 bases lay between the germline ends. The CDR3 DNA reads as TGTGCCAGCAGTCCCCTTTCGGGGGGCGGGGAGACCCAGTACTTC. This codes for CASSPLSGGGETQYF.

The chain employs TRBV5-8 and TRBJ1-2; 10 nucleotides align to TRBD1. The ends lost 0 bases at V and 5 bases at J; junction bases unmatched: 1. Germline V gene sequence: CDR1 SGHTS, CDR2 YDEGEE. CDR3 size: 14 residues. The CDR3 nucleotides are TGTGCCAGCAGCTTGGGACAGGGGGCATATGGCTACACCTTC. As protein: CASSLGQGAYGYTF.

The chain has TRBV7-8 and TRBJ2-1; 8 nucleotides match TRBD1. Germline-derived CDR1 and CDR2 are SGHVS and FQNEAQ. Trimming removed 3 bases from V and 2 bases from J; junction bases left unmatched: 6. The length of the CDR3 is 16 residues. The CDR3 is CASSLAQGGPYNEQFF. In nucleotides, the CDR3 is TGTGCCAGCAGCTTGGCACAGGGGGGCCCCTACAATGAGCAGTTCTTC.

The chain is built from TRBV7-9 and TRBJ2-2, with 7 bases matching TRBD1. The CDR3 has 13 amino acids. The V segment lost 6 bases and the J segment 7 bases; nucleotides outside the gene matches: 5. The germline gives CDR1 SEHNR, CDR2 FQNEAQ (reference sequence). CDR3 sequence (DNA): TGTGCCAGCAGGACAGGGAGCATCGGGGAGCTGTTTTTT. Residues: CASRTGSIGELFF.

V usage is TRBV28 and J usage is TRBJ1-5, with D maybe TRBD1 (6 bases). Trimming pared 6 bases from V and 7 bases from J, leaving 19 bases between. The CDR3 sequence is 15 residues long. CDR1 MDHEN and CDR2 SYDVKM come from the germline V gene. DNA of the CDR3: TGTGCCAGCAGCAGCAGGGGAAGTGGTGTCCAGCCCCAGCATTTT. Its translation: CASSSRGSGVQPQHF.

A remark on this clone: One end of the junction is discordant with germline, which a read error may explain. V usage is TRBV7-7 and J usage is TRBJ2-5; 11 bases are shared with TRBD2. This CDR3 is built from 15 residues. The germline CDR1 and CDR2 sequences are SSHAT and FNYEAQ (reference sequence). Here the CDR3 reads CASTSGLAGEETQYF. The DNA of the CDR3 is TGTGCTAGCACCTCCGGACTAGCGGGTGAAGAGACCCAGTACTTC. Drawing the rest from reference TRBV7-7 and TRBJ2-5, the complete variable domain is GAGVSQSPRYKVTKRGQDVTLRCDPISSHATLYWYQQALGQGPEFLTYFNYEAQPDKSGLPSDRFSAERPEGSISTLTIQRTEQRDSAMYRCASTSGLAGEETQYFGPGTRLLVL.

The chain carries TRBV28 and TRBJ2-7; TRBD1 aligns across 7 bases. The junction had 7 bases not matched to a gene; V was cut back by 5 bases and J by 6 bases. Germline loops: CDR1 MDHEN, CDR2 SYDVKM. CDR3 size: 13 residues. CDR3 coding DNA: TGTGCCAGCAGTGGGCGACAGGGCCCCGAGCAGTACTTC. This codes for CASSGRQGPEQYF.